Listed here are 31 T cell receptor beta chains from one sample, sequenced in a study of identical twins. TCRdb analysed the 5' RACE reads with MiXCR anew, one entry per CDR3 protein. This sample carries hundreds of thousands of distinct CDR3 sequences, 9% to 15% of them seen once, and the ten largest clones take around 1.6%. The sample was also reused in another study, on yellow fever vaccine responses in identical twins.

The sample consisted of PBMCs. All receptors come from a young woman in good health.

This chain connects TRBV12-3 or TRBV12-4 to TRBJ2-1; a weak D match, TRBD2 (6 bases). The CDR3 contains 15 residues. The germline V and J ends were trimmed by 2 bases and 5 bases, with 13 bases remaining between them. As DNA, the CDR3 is TGTGCCAGCAGTTTATCGGGAGTGGCCCACAATGAGCAGTTCTTC. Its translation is CASSLSGVAHNEQFF.

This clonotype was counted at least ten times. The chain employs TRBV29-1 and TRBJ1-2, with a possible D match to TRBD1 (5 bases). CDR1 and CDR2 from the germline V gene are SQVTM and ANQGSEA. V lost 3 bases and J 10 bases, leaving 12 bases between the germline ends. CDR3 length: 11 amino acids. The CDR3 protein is CSVESGGTYTF. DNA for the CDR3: TGCAGCGTTGAGTCCGGGGGAACCTACACCTTC.

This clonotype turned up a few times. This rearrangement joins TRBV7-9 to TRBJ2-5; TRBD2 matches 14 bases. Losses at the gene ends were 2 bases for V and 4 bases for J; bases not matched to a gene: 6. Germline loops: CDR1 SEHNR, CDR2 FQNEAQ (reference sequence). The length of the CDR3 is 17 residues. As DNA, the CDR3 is TGTGCCAGCAGCTTAACAGCGACTAGCGGGAGGGCAGAGACCCAGTACTTC. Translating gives CASSLTATSGRAETQYF.

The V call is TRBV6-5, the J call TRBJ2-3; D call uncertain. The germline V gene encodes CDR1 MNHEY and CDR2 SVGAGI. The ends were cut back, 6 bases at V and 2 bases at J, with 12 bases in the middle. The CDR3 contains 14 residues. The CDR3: CASRLAFDTDTQYF. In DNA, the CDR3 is TGTGCCAGCAGGTTAGCCTTCGACACAGATACGCAGTATTTT.

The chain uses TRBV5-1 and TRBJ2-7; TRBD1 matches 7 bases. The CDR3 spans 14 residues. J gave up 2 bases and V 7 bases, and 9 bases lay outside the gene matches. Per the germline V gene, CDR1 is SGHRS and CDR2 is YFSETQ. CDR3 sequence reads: CASGDLDRTYEQYF. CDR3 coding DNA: TGCGCCAGCGGGGATCTGGACAGGACCTACGAGCAGTACTTC.

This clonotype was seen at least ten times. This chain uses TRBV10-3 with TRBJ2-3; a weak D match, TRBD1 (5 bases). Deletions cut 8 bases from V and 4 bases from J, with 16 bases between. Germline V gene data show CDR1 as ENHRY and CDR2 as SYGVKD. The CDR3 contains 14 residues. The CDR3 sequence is CAISKTESADTQYF. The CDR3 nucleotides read TGTGCCATCTCGAAGACAGAATCGGCAGATACGCAGTATTTT.

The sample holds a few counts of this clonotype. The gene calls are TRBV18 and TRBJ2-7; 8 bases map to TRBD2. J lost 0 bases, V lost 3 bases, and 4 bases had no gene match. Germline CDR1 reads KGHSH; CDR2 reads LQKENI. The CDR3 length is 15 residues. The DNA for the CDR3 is TGTGCCAGCTCACCGCGGGAGGCCCTCTCCTACGAGCAGTACTTC. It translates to CASSPREALSYEQYF.

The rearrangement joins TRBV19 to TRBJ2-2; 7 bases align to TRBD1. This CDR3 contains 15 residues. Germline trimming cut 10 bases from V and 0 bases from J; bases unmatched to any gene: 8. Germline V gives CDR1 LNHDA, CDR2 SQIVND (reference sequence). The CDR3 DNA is TGTGCCACCCTTCGAGGGGGCGCGAACACCGGGGAGCTGTTTTTT. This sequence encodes CATLRGGANTGELFF.

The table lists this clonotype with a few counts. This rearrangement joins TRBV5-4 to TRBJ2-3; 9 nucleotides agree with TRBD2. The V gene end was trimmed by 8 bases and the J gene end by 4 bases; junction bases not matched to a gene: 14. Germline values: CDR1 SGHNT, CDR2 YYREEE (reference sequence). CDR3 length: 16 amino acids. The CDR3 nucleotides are TGTGCCAGTTCCTTTTCGGGCGGGGGGGCCGCAGATACGCAGTATTTT. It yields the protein CASSFSGGGAADTQYF.

The CDR3 here is CASSMDRDITDTQYF. The CDR3 region has the DNA TGTGCCAGCAGTATGGACAGGGATATCACAGATACGCAGTATTTT. The chain has TRBV28 and TRBJ2-3; TRBD1 aligns across 8 bases. The length of the CDR3 is 15 residues. The J segment lost 2 bases and the V segment lost 5 bases, leaving 6 bases of the junction unmatched. CDR1 is MDHEN and CDR2 is SYDVKM in the germline V gene.

The CDR3 sequence: CASSLNVPTRRDIQYF. The CDR3 DNA follows: TGTGCCAGCAGCTTAAACGTACCGACGCGCCGGGACATTCAGTACTTC. V is TRBV11-2 and J is TRBJ2-4; no firm D call. Germline V gene sequence: CDR1 SGHAT, CDR2 FQNNGV. V lost 2 bases and J 8 bases, leaving 19 bases between the germline ends. The CDR3 is 16 amino acids.

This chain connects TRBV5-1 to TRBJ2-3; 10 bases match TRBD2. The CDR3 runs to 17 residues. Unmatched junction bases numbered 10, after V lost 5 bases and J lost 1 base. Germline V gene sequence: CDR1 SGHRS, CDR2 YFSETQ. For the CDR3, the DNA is TGCGCCAGCAGTTTCCAGACCGGGACTAGCGGCACAGATACGCAGTATTTT. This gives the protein CASSFQTGTSGTDTQYF.

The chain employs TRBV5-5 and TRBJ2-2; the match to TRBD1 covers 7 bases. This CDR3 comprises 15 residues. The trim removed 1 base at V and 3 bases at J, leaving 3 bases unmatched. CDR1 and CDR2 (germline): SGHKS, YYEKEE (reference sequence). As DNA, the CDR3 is TGTGCCAGCAGCTTGAACAGGGGCCACACCGGGGAGCTGTTTTTT. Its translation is CASSLNRGHTGELFF. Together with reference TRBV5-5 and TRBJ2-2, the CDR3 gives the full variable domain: DAGVTQSPTHLIKTRGQQVTLRCSPISGHKSVSWYQQVLGQGPQFIFQYYEKEERGRGNFPDRFSARQFPNYSSELNVNALLLGDSALYLCASSLNRGHTGELFFGEGSRLTVL.

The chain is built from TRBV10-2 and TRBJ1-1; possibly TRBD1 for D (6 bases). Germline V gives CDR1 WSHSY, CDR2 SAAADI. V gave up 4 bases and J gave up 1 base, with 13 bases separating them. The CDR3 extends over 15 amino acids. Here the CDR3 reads CASSVRDTGNTEAFF. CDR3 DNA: TGCGCCAGCAGTGTCCGGGACACAGGGAACACTGAAGCTTTCTTT.

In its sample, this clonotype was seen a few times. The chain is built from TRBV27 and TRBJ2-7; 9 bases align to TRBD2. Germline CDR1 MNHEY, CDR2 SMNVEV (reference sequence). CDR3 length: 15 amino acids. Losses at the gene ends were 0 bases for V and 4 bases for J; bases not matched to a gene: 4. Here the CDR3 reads CASSLSSGGGYEQYV. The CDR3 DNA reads TGTGCCAGCAGTTTATCTAGCGGGGGCGGGTACGAGCAGTACGTC.

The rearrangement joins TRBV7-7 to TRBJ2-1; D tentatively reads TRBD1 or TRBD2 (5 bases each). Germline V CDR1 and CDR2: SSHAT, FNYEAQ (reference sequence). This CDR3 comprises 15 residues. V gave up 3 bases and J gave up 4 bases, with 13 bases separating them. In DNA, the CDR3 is TGTGCCAGCAGCTTTGGGGACGGTGGATACAATGAGCAGTTCTTC. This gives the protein CASSFGDGGYNEQFF.

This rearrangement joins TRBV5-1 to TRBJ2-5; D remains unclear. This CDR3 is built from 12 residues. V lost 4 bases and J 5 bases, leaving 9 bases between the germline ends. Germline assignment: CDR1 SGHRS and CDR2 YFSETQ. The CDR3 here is CASSTTRETQYF. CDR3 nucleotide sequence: TGCGCCAGCAGCACAACCCGGGAGACCCAGTACTTC.

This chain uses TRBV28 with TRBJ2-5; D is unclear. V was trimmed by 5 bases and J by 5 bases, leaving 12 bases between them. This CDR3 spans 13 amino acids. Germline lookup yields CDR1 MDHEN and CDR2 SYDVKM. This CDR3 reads CASSPLRWETQYF. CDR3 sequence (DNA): TGTGCCAGCAGTCCCCTTCGGTGGGAGACCCAGTACTTC.

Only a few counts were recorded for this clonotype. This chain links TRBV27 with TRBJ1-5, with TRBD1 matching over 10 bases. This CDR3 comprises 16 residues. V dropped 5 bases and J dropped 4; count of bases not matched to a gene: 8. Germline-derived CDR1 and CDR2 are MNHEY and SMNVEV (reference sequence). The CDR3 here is CASSEHGQGVNQPQHF. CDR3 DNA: TGTGCCAGCAGTGAACATGGACAGGGGGTAAATCAGCCCCAGCATTTT.

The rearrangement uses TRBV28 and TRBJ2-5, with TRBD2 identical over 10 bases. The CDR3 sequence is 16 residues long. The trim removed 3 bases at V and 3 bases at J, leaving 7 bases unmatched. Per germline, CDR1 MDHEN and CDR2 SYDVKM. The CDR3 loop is CASSLSSGRAEETQYF. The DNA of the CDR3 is TGTGCCAGCAGTTTGAGCAGCGGGAGGGCCGAAGAGACCCAGTACTTC.

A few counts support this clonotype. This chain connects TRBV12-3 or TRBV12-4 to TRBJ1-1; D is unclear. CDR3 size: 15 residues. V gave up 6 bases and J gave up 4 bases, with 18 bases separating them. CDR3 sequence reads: CASSPLDGRGTEAFF. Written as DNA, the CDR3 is TGTGCCAGCAGCCCACTCGACGGGCGAGGCACTGAAGCTTTCTTT.

The CDR3 DNA reads TGCAGTGCTTTCGGATCACAGGTGAACACTGAAGCTTTCTTT. Translated, it gives CSAFGSQVNTEAFF. The chain uses TRBV20-1 and TRBJ1-1, with D maybe TRBD1 (5 bases). V was cut by 5 bases and J by 0 bases, with 13 bases left in between. The CDR3 spans 14 residues. Per germline, CDR1 DFQATT and CDR2 SNEGSKA (reference sequence).

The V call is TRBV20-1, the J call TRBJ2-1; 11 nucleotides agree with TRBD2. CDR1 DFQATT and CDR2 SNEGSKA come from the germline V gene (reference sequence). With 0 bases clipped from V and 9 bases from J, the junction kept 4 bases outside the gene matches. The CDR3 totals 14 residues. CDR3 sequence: CSARDRLAGGEQFF. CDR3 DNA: TGCAGTGCTAGAGATCGTCTAGCGGGAGGTGAGCAGTTCTTC.

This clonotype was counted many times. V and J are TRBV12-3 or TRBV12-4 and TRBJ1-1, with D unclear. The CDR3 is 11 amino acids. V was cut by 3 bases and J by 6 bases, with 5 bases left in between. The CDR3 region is CASSLPAEAFF. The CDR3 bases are TGTGCCAGCAGTTTGCCGGCTGAAGCTTTCTTT.

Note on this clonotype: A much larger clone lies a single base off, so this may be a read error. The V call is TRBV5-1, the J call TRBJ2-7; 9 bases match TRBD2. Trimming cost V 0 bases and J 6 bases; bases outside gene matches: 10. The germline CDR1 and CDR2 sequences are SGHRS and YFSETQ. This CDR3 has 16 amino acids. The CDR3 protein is CASSLVPSGERGEQYF. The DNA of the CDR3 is TGCGCCAGCAGCTTGGTACCTAGCGGGGAGAGGGGCGAGCAGTACTTC. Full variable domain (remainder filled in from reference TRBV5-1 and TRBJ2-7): KAGVTQTPRYLIKTRGQQVTLSCSPISGHRSVSWYQQTPGQGLQFLFEYFSETQRNKGNFPGRFSGRQFSNSRSEMNVSTLELGDSALYLCASSLVPSGERGEQYFGPGTRLTVT.

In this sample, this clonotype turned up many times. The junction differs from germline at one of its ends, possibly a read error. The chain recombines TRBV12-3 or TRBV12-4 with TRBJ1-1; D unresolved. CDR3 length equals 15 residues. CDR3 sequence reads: CASSPNGVVNTEAFF. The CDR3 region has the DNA TGTGCCAGCAGTCCCAATGGGGTAGTGAATACTGAAGCTTTCTTT.

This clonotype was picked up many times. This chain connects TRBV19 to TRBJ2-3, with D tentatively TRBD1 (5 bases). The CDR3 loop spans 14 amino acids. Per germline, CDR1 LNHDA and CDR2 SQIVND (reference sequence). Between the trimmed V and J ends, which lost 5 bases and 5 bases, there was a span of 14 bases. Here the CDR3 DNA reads TGTGCCAGTAGTTGGGGCAGGGCTGTAGATACGCAGTATTTT. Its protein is CASSWGRAVDTQYF.

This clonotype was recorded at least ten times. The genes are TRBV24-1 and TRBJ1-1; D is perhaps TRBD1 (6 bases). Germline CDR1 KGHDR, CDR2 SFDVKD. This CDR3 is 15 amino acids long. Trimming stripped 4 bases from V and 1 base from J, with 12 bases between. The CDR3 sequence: CATSDTRGGNTEAFF. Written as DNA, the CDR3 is TGTGCCACCAGTGACACCCGAGGGGGGAACACTGAAGCTTTCTTT.

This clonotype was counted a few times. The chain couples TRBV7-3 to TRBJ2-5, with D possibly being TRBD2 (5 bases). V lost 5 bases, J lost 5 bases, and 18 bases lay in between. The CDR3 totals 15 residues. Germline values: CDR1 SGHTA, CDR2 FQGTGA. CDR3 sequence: CASSPDGVLGETQYF. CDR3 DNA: TGTGCCAGCAGCCCTGACGGGGTCCTAGGGGAGACCCAGTACTTC.

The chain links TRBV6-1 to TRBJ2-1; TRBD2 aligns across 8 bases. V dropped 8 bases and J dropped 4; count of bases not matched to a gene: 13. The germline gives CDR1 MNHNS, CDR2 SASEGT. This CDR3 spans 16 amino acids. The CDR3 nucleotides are TGTGCCAGCGCAACGGGGCGTCGGGGGGGATACAATGAGCAGTTCTTC. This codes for CASATGRRGGYNEQFF.

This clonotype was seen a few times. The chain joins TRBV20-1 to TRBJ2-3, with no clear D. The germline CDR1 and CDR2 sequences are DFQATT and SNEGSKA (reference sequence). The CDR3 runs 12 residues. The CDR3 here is CSTRPGTDTQYF. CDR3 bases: TGCAGCACCCGCCCGGGCACAGATACGCAGTATTTT.